This T cell receptor (beta chain) was observed in a study of response to subunit inactivated influenza vaccine. Points on this clonotype: Its specificity is unknown.

TCRdb independently ran MiXCR on the RT-PCR reads; one entry per CDR3 protein. The data contain around 180,000 distinct CDR3 sequences, roughly 8.7% of them seen just once; the ten biggest clones take up about a tenth. Study-wide points: Only a handful of new T cells, the authors suggested, are recruited with each seasonal influenza vaccination.

In germline, CDR1 is MNHEY, CDR2 SVGEGT. Trimming removed 10 bases from V and 7 bases from J; junction bases left unmatched: 12. The length of the CDR3 is 14 residues. The clonotype comes from a man aged 45-65 years who received an inactivated influenza vaccine. The source was non-naive T cells sorted from PBMCs, collected on the day of vaccination. The chain joins TRBV6-2 or TRBV6-3 to TRBJ1-2; 10 positions match TRBD1. The CDR3: CATAESTGGFGYTF. Written as DNA, the CDR3 is TGTGCCACCGCCGAATCGACAGGGGGCTTTGGCTACACCTTC.